The 10 T cell receptor beta chains below were found in one sample sequenced in a study of T cells after yellow fever vaccination. TCRdb reprocessed the 5' RACE reads with MiXCR, giving one entry per CDR3 protein. The sample lists 95,000 to 150,000 distinct CDR3 sequences, approximately 8.4% occurring once. The sequencing used CD8+ T cells sorted from PBMCs, collected on the day of the yellow fever booster vaccination. The receptors stem from a man between 18 and 29 years old who received the YFV17D yellow fever vaccine.

J is TRBJ2-3 and V is TRBV7-3, with unresolved D. This CDR3 contains 16 residues. Germline lookup yields CDR1 SGHTA and CDR2 FQGTGA. V lost 5 bases and J 0 bases, leaving 15 bases between the germline ends. The CDR3 nucleotides read TGTGCCAGCAGCGAGACCCTGGCCTCTAGCACAGATACGCAGTATTTT. It translates to CASSETLASSTDTQYF.

This clonotype was seen a handful of times. V and J are TRBV27 and TRBJ2-3; the D is unclear. The CDR3 has 12 amino acids. Germline lookup yields CDR1 MNHEY and CDR2 SMNVEV (reference sequence). Trimming took off 5 bases at V and 4 bases at J, with 7 bases between the two ends. DNA of the CDR3: TGTGCCAGCAGTCCCCACGCAGATACGCAGTATTTT. It is translated as CASSPHADTQYF.

The V and J genes are TRBV12-3 or TRBV12-4 and TRBJ2-4, with D perhaps matching TRBD2 (5 bases). The CDR3 spans 13 residues. V shed 2 bases and J shed 8 bases, with 10 bases lying between them. The CDR3 sequence: CASSLWGADIQYF. The CDR3 nucleotides read TGTGCCAGCAGTTTATGGGGAGCGGACATTCAGTACTTC.

A few counts support this clonotype. The V call is TRBV29-1, the J call TRBJ2-4, with 10 positions matching TRBD2. J was trimmed by 1 base and V by 4 bases; bases with no gene match: 4. Germline lookup yields CDR1 SQVTM and CDR2 ANQGSEA. The CDR3 has 15 amino acids. CDR3 sequence: CSVVSGREAKNIQYF. DNA for the CDR3: TGCAGCGTTGTCAGCGGGAGGGAGGCCAAAAACATTCAGTACTTC.

This clonotype has only a few counts. The gene calls are TRBV5-1 and TRBJ2-1; D not certain. Germline loops: CDR1 SGHRS, CDR2 YFSETQ. CDR3 size: 13 residues. With 4 bases removed from V and 6 bases from J, the gap between germline ends came to 11 bases. The CDR3 protein is CASSDVVSNEQFF. CDR3 DNA: TGCGCCAGCAGCGACGTAGTGAGCAATGAGCAGTTCTTC.

This clonotype was observed many times. The chain employs TRBV11-2 and TRBJ2-1, with D perhaps matching TRBD1 or TRBD2 (5 bases each). The CDR3 contains 12 residues. Germline CDR1 reads SGHAT; CDR2 reads FQNNGV. Trimming left V 4 bases short and J 8 bases short, with 9 bases between. CDR3 in amino acids: CASSWGNHEQFF. As DNA, the CDR3 is TGTGCCAGCAGCTGGGGGAACCATGAGCAGTTCTTC.

This clonotype was detected only a few times. This chain uses TRBV29-1 with TRBJ1-2; D gene ambiguous. The V end lost 7 bases, the J end lost 3 bases, and 21 bases lay between the germline ends. This CDR3 has 15 amino acids. CDR1 is SQVTM, CDR2 ANQGSEA, per germline. CDR3 in amino acids: CSALAEGRLYYGYTF. CDR3 coding DNA: TGCAGCGCTCTAGCGGAAGGCAGACTATACTATGGCTACACCTTC.

This clonotype came up a few times. The chain employs TRBV12-3 or TRBV12-4 and TRBJ1-4; D is possibly TRBD1 (6 bases). This CDR3 contains 14 residues. Trimming took 5 bases from V and 8 from J, leaving 15 bases between them. CDR3 sequence: CASSAPGAREKLFF. The CDR3 nucleotides are TGTGCCAGCAGTGCCCCAGGGGCTCGAGAAAAACTGTTTTTT.

The chain has TRBV4-3 and TRBJ1-1; 7 bases are shared with TRBD1. The CDR3 loop spans 15 amino acids. With V trimmed by 5 bases and J by 4 bases, 10 bases remained unmatched. Germline CDR1 and CDR2: LGHNA and YSLEER. This chain's CDR3 is CASSLRQGLATEAFF. CDR3 coding DNA: TGCGCCAGCAGCTTAAGACAGGGCCTTGCCACTGAAGCTTTCTTT.

The V call is TRBV20-1, the J call TRBJ2-2; D uncertain. This CDR3 contains 12 residues. CDR1 is DFQATT and CDR2 is SNEGSKA in the germline V gene (reference sequence). The germline V and J ends were trimmed by 2 bases and 2 bases, with 3 bases remaining between them. The CDR3 loop reads CSARHNTGELFF. The CDR3 DNA reads TGCAGTGCTAGACACAACACCGGGGAGCTGTTTTTT.